This passage covers 20 T cell receptor beta chains from one sample sequenced in a study of blood T cell repertoires in COVID-19. Here immunoSEQ multiplex PCR was the method, and the copy in TCRdb shows in-frame clones only, minus some. The sample contains about 140,000 clones, around 83% of which appear only once. The specimen was peripheral blood. These receptors all come from a human donor in a cohort sampled during active COVID-19.

The chain uses TRBV7-2 and TRBJ2-7; 13 positions match TRBD2. V trimming: 5 bases; J trimming: 4 bases; junction bases outside the gene matches: 8. From germline, CDR1 is SGHTA and CDR2 FQGNSA. The CDR3 extends over 16 amino acids. The CDR3 is CASSNGALAGGYEQYF. CDR3 DNA sequence: TGTGCCAGCAGCAACGGGGCACTAGCGGGAGGGTACGAGCAGTACTTC.

The chain uses TRBV19 and TRBJ1-2; D gene unclear. The V end was cut by 7 bases, the J end by 8 bases, with 17 bases between. This CDR3 is 13 amino acids long. CDR1 and CDR2 from the germline V gene are LNHDA and SQIVND (reference sequence). The CDR3 reads CASNPLGGGGYTF. The CDR3 DNA is TGTGCCAGTAACCCCTTAGGAGGCGGCGGCTACACCTTC.

This chain joins TRBV6-5 and TRBJ1-5; 11 positions agree with TRBD1. This CDR3 is 16 amino acids long. Germline lookup yields CDR1 MNHEY and CDR2 SVGAGI. V was clipped by 4 bases and J by 3 bases; unmatched bases: 5. CDR3 DNA sequence: TGTGCCAGCAGTTCTGGACAGGGGGCGTCCAATCAGCCCCAGCATTTT. This codes for CASSSGQGASNQPQHF.

This chain joins TRBV5-5 and TRBJ2-3, with 8 bases lining up with TRBD2. Germline CDR1 and CDR2: SGHKS and YYEKEE (reference sequence). V trimming: 4 bases; J trimming: 4 bases; junction bases outside the gene matches: 11. This CDR3 has 16 amino acids. CDR3 amino acids: CASSPPLLAEADTQYF. The DNA for the CDR3 is TGTGCCAGCAGCCCCCCATTACTAGCGGAGGCAGATACGCAGTATTTT. Looking up the rest from reference TRBV5-5 and TRBJ2-3 gives the full variable domain: DAGVTQSPTHLIKTRGQQVTLRCSPISGHKSVSWYQQVLGQGPQFIFQYYEKEERGRGNFPDRFSARQFPNYSSELNVNALLLGDSALYLCASSPPLLAEADTQYFGPGTRLTVL.

V is TRBV20-1 and J is TRBJ1-3; possible D gene TRBD1, 5 bases. Germline V CDR1 and CDR2: DFQATT, SNEGSKA (reference sequence). The CDR3 extends over 14 amino acids. V was trimmed by 3 bases and J by 0 bases, leaving 9 bases between them. The CDR3 coding sequence is TGCAGTGCTAGTGAGGGGAGCTCTGGAAACACCATATATTTT. It is translated as CSASEGSSGNTIYF.

This clone was observed at least ten times. The chain uses TRBV5-6 and TRBJ2-7; TRBD2 might be the D (7 bases). V was trimmed by 0 bases and J by 3 bases, leaving 13 bases between them. CDR3 length: 15 amino acids. Per the germline V gene, CDR1 is SGHDT and CDR2 is YYEEEE. Here the CDR3 reads CASSLVGGGFYEQYF. In DNA form, the CDR3 reads TGTGCCAGCAGCTTGGTGGGAGGGGGGTTCTACGAGCAGTACTTC.

This clone turned up a few times. The CDR3 here is CASSPGLNPSYTF. The DNA of the CDR3 is TGTGCCAGCAGTCCAGGGTTAAACCCTTCCTACACCTTC. This chain joins TRBV7-2 and TRBJ1-2; D is possibly TRBD1 (5 bases). V lost 6 bases, J lost 10 bases, and 18 bases lay in between. This CDR3 is 13 amino acids long. CDR1 is SGHTA, CDR2 FQGNSA, per germline. The complete variable domain, with remaining parts taken from reference TRBV7-2 and TRBJ1-2, reads GAGVSQSPSNKVTEKGKDVELRCDPISGHTALYWYRQSLGQGLEFLIYFQGNSAPDKSGLPSDRFSAERTGGSVSTLTIQRTQQEDSAVYLCASSPGLNPSYTFGSGTRLTVV.

The genes are TRBV29-1 and TRBJ2-1, with 10 bases identical to TRBD2. The V segment lost 7 bases and the J segment 2 bases; nucleotides outside the gene matches: 8. CDR1 and CDR2 from the germline V gene are SQVTM and ANQGSEA. The CDR3 is made up of 15 amino acids. CDR3 loop: CSATGLAGAYNEQFF. CDR3 sequence (DNA): TGCAGCGCTACAGGGCTAGCGGGAGCCTACAATGAGCAGTTCTTC.

The chain joins TRBV5-1 to TRBJ2-3, with D unresolved. Per germline, CDR1 SGHRS and CDR2 YFSETQ. The CDR3 is 14 amino acids. V was shortened by 0 bases and J by 4 bases, with 9 bases between the two germline ends. The CDR3 bases are TGCGCCAGCAGCTTGGCCCGAGGTGCAGATACGCAGTATTTT. Encoded protein: CASSLARGADTQYF.

The chain couples TRBV7-9 to TRBJ1-2; TRBD1 might be the D (5 bases). CDR1 is SEHNR and CDR2 is FQNEAQ in the germline V gene (reference sequence). Trimming took off 4 bases at V and 8 bases at J, with 17 bases between the two ends. The CDR3 sequence is 14 residues long. In DNA, the CDR3 is TGTGCCAGCAGCTCGACCCTTTTGGGGCGAGGCTACACCTTC. Encoded protein: CASSSTLLGRGYTF.

V usage is TRBV6-1 and J usage is TRBJ2-3; D may be TRBD2 (5 bases). Germline V lookup: CDR1 MNHNS, CDR2 SASEGT. With 2 bases removed from V and 3 bases from J, the gap between germline ends came to 15 bases. The CDR3 totals 16 residues. The CDR3 sequence is CASSEIGVVGTDTQYF. DNA for the CDR3: TGTGCCAGCAGTGAAATCGGGGTAGTTGGTACAGATACGCAGTATTTT.

The J gene is TRBJ2-5, the V gene TRBV5-1, with D perhaps matching TRBD2 (6 bases). Between the trimmed V and J ends, which lost 4 bases and 5 bases, there was a span of 15 bases. CDR3 length: 14 amino acids. Looked up from germline, CDR1 is SGHRS and CDR2 is YFSETQ. The CDR3 protein is CASSVREGGETQYF. As DNA, the CDR3 is TGCGCCAGCAGCGTAAGGGAAGGAGGGGAGACCCAGTACTTC.

This clone was seen a single time. V usage is TRBV3-1 (or the pseudogene TRBV3-2) and J usage is TRBJ2-1, with D possibly matching TRBD2 (6 bases). V lost 3 bases and J 6 bases, leaving 18 bases between the germline ends. The CDR3 extends over 16 amino acids. Germline V gene sequence: CDR1 LGHDT, CDR2 YNNKEL (reference sequence). DNA for the CDR3: TGTGCCAGCAGCCAGCAAGCAGGGCGGGGCGGCAATGAGCAGTTCTTC. Encoded protein: CASSQQAGRGGNEQFF.

The V and J genes are TRBV7-2 and TRBJ2-5; no firm D call. The CDR3 loop spans 12 amino acids. V lost 3 bases and J 5 bases, leaving 7 bases between the germline ends. The germline V gene has CDR1 SGHTA and CDR2 FQGNSA. The CDR3 region is CASSLAAETQYF. The CDR3, as DNA: TGTGCCAGCAGCTTGGCCGCCGAGACCCAGTACTTC.

V gene TRBV11-2 combines with J gene TRBJ2-2; 9 bases match TRBD2. Germline CDR1 reads SGHAT; CDR2 reads FQNNGV. The V segment lost 1 base and the J segment 5 bases; nucleotides outside the gene matches: 2. The CDR3 is made up of 15 amino acids. CDR3 nucleotides: TGTGCCAGCAGCTTAGTTCTAGCGGGAACCGGGGAGCTGTTTTTT. This gives the protein CASSLVLAGTGELFF.

The chain uses TRBV28 and TRBJ1-1; D is perhaps TRBD1 (5 bases). CDR1 is MDHEN, CDR2 SYDVKM, per germline. The CDR3 loop spans 13 amino acids. V lost 6 bases and J 3 bases, leaving 11 bases between the germline ends. CDR3 coding DNA: TGTGCCAGCAGCCCCGACAGATACACTGAAGCTTTCTTT. The encoded protein is CASSPDRYTEAFF.

The chain uses TRBV6-5 and TRBJ1-1, with a weak D call TRBD1 (6 bases). The CDR3 contains 15 residues. V dropped 6 bases and J dropped 4 bases, with 18 bases sitting between them. Germline V gene sequence: CDR1 MNHEY, CDR2 SVGAGI. The CDR3 protein is CASSPLYRVSTEAFF. The CDR3 DNA reads as TGTGCCAGCAGCCCCCTATACAGGGTGAGCACTGAAGCTTTCTTT.

This sequence joins TRBV5-1 and TRBJ1-1; D not resolved. The V end lost 5 bases, the J end lost 3 bases, and 17 bases lay between the germline ends. From germline, CDR1 is SGHRS and CDR2 YFSETQ. The CDR3 spans 15 residues. The CDR3 DNA is TGCGCCAGCAGGCTCAGGACGGGAAGGGACACTGAAGCTTTCTTT. It specifies CASRLRTGRDTEAFF.

The chain links TRBV2 to TRBJ2-3; 11 bases are a match to TRBD1. The CDR3 runs to 14 residues. CDR1 is SNHLY, CDR2 FYNNEI, per germline. Unmatched junction bases numbered 7, after V lost 10 bases and J lost 4 bases. The DNA for the CDR3 is TGTGCCAACCCCCGGGACAGGGGGGCAGATACGCAGTATTTT. Encoded protein: CANPRDRGADTQYF.

This clone was seen only once. The chain has TRBV19 and TRBJ2-5; 11 positions match TRBD2. The CDR3 runs 15 residues. Trimming at V came to 3 bases and at J to 5 bases, leaving 5 bases not matched to a gene. Germline CDR1 reads LNHDA; CDR2 reads SQIVND (reference sequence). The CDR3 sequence: CASSIASGRSETQYF. CDR3 nucleotide sequence: TGTGCCAGTAGTATCGCTAGCGGGAGGTCGGAGACCCAGTACTTC.